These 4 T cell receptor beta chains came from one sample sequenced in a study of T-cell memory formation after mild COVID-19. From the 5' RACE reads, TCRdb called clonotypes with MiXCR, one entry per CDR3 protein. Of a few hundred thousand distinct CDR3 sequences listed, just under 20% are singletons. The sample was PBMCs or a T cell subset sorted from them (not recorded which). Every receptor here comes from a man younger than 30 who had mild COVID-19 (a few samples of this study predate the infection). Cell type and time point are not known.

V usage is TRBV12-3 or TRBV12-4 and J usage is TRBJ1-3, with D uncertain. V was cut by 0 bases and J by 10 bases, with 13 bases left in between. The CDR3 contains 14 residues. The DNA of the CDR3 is TGTGCCAGCAGTTTAGCGCGGGCTTCCGGGACCATATATTTT. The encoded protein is CASSLARASGTIYF.

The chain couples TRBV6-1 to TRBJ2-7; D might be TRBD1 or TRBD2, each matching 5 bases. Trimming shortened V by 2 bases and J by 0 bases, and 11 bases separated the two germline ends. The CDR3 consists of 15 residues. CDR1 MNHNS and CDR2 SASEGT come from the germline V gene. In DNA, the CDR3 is TGTGCCAGCAGTGAACTGGCAGGGAGCTCCTACGAGCAGTACTTC. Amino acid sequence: CASSELAGSSYEQYF.

The CDR3 protein is CASSPRDRSYEQYV. The CDR3 DNA reads TGTGCCAGCAGCCCGCGGGACAGGTCCTACGAGCAGTACGTC. V usage is TRBV11-1 and J usage is TRBJ2-7, with 8 bases lining up with TRBD1. CDR3 length: 14 amino acids. Trimming cost V 5 bases and J 1 base; bases outside gene matches: 4. The germline gives CDR1 SGHAT, CDR2 FQDESV (reference sequence).

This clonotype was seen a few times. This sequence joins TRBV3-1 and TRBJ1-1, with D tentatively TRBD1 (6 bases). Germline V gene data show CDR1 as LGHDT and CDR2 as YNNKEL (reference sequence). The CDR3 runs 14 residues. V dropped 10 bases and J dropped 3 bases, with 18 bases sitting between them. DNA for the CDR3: TGTGCCACCTTCGGAGGGGGATCCGACACTGAAGCTTTCTTT. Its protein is CATFGGGSDTEAFF.